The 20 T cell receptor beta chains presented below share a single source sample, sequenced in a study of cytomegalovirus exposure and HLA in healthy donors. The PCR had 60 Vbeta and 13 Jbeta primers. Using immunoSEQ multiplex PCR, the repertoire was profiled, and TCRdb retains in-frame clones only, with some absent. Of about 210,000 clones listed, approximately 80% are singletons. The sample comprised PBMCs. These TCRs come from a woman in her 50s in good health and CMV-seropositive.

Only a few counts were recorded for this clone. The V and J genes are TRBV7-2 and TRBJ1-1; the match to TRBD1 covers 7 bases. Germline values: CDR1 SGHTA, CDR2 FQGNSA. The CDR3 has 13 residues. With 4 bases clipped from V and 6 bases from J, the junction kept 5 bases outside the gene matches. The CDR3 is CASSSRQGAEAFF. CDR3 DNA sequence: TGTGCCAGCAGCTCGAGACAGGGCGCTGAAGCTTTCTTT.

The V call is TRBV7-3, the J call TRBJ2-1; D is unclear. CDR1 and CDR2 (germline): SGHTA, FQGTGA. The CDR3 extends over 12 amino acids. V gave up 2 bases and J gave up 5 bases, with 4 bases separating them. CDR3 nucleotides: TGTGCCAGCAGCTTACCCGACAATGAGCAGTTCTTC. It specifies CASSLPDNEQFF.

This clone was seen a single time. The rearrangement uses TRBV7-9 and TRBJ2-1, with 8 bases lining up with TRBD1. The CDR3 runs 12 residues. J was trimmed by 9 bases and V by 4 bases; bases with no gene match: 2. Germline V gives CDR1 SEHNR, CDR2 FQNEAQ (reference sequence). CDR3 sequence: CASSWTGPEQFF. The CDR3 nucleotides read TGTGCCAGCAGCTGGACAGGGCCTGAGCAGTTCTTC.

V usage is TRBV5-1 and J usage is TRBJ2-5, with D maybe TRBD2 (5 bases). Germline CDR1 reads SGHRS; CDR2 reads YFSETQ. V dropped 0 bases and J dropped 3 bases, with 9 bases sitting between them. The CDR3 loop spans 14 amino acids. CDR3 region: CASSLAGVEETQYF. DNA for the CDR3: TGCGCCAGCAGCTTGGCCGGGGTAGAAGAGACCCAGTACTTC.

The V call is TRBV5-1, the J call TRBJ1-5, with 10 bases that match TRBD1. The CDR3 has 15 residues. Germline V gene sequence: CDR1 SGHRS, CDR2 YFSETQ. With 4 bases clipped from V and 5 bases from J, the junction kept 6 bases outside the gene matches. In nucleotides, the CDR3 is TGCGCCAGCAGCATAGGAGGGACAGGGGATCAGCCCCAGCATTTT. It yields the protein CASSIGGTGDQPQHF.

This chain's CDR3 is CASSIDSTLYADTQYF. DNA of the CDR3: TGTGCCAGTAGTATCGACAGCACCCTATACGCAGATACGCAGTATTTT. The chain combines TRBV19 with TRBJ2-3; a weak D match, TRBD1 (5 bases). V was cut by 3 bases and J by 4 bases, with 17 bases left in between. Germline-derived CDR1 and CDR2 are LNHDA and SQIVND (reference sequence). The CDR3 spans 16 residues.

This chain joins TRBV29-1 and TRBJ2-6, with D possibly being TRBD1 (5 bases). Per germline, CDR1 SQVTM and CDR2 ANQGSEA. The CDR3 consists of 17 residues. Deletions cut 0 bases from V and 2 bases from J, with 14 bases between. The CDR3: CSVEEVGRVTGANVLTF. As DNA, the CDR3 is TGCAGCGTTGAAGAGGTTGGCAGGGTAACTGGGGCCAACGTCCTGACTTTC.

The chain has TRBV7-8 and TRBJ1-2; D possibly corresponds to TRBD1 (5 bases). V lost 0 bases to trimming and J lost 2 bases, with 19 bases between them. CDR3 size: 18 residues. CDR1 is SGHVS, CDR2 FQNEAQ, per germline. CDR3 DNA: TGTGCCAGCAGCTTAGCGCGAATATACGCCAGGGTAAACTATGGCTACACCTTC. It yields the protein CASSLARIYARVNYGYTF.

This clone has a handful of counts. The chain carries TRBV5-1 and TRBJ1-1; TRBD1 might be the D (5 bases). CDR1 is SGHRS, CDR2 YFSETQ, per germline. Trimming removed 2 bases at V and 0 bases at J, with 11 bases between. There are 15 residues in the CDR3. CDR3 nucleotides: TGCGCCAGCAGCTTTTCGGGGGAGATGAACACTGAAGCTTTCTTT. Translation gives CASSFSGEMNTEAFF.

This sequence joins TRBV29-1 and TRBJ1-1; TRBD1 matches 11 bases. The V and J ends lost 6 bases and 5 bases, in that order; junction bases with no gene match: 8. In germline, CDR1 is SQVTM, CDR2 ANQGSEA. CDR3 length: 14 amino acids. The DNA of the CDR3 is TGCAGCGTCAAAAGGGACAGGGGGGGGACTGAAGCTTTCTTT. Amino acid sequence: CSVKRDRGGTEAFF.

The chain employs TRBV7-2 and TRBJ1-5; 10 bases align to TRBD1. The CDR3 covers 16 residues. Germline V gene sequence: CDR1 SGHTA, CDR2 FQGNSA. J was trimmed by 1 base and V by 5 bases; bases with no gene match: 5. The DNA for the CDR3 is TGTGCCAGCAGCCCAACGGGACAGGGGAGCAATCAGCCCCAGCATTTT. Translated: CASSPTGQGSNQPQHF.

CDR3 coding DNA: TGTGCCAGTAGTATAGGCCTCCTGGCAATTAACACTGAAGCTTTCTTT. This sequence encodes CASSIGLLAINTEAFF. The gene calls are TRBV19 and TRBJ1-1, with D unclear. The CDR3 length is 16 residues. Between the trimmed V and J ends, which lost 1 base and 2 bases, there was a span of 14 bases. Looked up from germline, CDR1 is LNHDA and CDR2 is SQIVND (reference sequence).

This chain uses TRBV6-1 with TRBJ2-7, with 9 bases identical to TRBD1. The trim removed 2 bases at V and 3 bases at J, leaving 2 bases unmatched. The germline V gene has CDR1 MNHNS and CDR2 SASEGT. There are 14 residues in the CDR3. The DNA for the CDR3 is TGTGCCAGCAGTGAACGGGACAGGGTCTACGAGCAGTACTTC. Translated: CASSERDRVYEQYF.

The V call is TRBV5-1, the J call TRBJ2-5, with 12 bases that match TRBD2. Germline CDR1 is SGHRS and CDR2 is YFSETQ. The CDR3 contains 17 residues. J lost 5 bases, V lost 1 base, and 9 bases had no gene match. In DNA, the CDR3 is TGCGCCAGCAGCTTGCTCGCTAGCGGGGGGGCAGGCGAGACCCAGTACTTC. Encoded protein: CASSLLASGGAGETQYF.

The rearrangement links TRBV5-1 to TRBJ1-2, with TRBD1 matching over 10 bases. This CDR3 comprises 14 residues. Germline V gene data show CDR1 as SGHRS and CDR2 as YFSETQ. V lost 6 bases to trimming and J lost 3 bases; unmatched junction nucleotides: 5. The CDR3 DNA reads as TGCGCCAGCACCCAGGACAGGGGGGACTATGGCTACACCTTC. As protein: CASTQDRGDYGYTF.

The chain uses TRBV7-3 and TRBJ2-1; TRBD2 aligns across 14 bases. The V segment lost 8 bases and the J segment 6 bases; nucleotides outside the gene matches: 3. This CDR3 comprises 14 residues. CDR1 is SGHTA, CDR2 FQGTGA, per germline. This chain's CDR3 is CASAGLAGANEQFF. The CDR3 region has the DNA TGTGCCAGCGCGGGACTAGCGGGGGCCAATGAGCAGTTCTTC.

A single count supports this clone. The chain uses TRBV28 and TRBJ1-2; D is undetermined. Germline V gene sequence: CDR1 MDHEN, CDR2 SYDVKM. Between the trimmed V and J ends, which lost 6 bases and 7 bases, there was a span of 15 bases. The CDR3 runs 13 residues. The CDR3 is CASRSGQKFGYTF. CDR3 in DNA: TGTGCCAGCAGGAGTGGGCAGAAGTTTGGCTACACCTTC.

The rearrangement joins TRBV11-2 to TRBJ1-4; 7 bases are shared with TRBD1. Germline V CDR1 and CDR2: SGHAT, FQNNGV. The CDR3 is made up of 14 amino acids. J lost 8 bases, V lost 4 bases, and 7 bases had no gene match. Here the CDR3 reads CASSSQGGWEKLFF. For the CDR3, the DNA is TGTGCCAGCAGCTCGCAGGGGGGTTGGGAAAAACTGTTTTTT.

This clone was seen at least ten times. DNA for the CDR3: TGTGCCTTGTCGCGCGAGGCTCCCTATGGCTACACCTTC. Its translation: CALSREAPYGYTF. This chain joins TRBV30 and TRBJ1-2; D unclear. The CDR3 covers 13 residues. V dropped 7 bases and J dropped 4 bases, with 16 bases sitting between them. Germline V gene data show CDR1 as GTSNPN and CDR2 as SVGIG (reference sequence).

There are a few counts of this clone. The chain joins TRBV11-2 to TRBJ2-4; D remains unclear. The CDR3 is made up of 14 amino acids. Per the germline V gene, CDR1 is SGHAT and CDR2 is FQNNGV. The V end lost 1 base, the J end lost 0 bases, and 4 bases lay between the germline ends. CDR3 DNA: TGTGCCAGCAGCTTAGCAGGAGCCAAAAACATTCAGTACTTC. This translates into CASSLAGAKNIQYF.